These 13 T cell receptor beta chains were all obtained from the same sample, sequenced in a study of cytomegalovirus exposure and HLA in healthy donors. Using immunoSEQ multiplex PCR, the repertoire was profiled, and TCRdb retains in-frame clones only, with some absent. Found here are under 50,000 clones, roughly 93% of them singletons; the top ten hold 2% to 2.5%. The sample was PBMCs. These receptors all stem from a woman younger than 35 in good health and CMV-seronegative.

This chain joins TRBV9 and TRBJ2-1, with 7 bases lining up with TRBD2. There are 12 residues in the CDR3. Per the germline V gene, CDR1 is SGDLS and CDR2 is YYNGEE. The V gene end was trimmed by 0 bases and the J gene end by 12 bases; junction bases not matched to a gene: 3. Written as DNA, the CDR3 is TGTGCCAGCAGCGTAGCGGGGGAGGGGCAGTTCTTC. Its translation: CASSVAGEGQFF.

CDR3 coding DNA: TGTGCCAGCAAGGTGGGGGGCACCGGGGAGCTGTTTTTT. It translates to CASKVGGTGELFF. The chain joins TRBV28 to TRBJ2-2; D possibly corresponds to TRBD2 (6 bases). CDR3 size: 13 residues. CDR1 MDHEN and CDR2 SYDVKM come from the germline V gene. V was pared by 7 bases and J by 4 bases, with 10 bases between.

This chain connects TRBV25-1 to TRBJ1-5; 7 bases are shared with TRBD1. V was pared by 6 bases and J by 3 bases, with 5 bases of the junction left unmatched. The CDR3 spans 14 residues. Germline V gives CDR1 MGHDK, CDR2 SYGVNS. The CDR3 here is CASRATGVNQPQHF. CDR3 coding DNA: TGTGCCAGCAGGGCTACAGGGGTCAATCAGCCCCAGCATTTT.

The V and J genes are TRBV27 and TRBJ1-3, with D possibly TRBD1 on 5 matching bases. This CDR3 region has 15 residues. From germline, CDR1 is MNHEY and CDR2 SMNVEV (reference sequence). Between the trimmed V and J ends, which lost 7 bases and 1 base, there was a span of 14 bases. This CDR3 is CASKPGGLSGNTIYF. The CDR3 bases are TGTGCCAGCAAACCCGGGGGTCTATCTGGAAACACCATATATTTT.

The chain links TRBV4-1 to TRBJ2-5; D not resolved. V lost 0 bases to trimming and J lost 5 bases, with 19 bases between them. CDR1 is MGHRA and CDR2 is YSYEKL in the germline V gene. The CDR3 is 17 amino acids. CDR3: CASSQDLSRPQRETQYF. The DNA for the CDR3 is TGCGCCAGCAGCCAAGATCTCTCTCGGCCCCAGAGGGAGACCCAGTACTTC.

V gene TRBV2 combines with J gene TRBJ2-2; TRBD1 matches at 7 bases. The germline V gene has CDR1 SNHLY and CDR2 FYNNEI. J was trimmed by 3 bases and V by 6 bases; bases with no gene match: 10. The CDR3 is 16 amino acids. Here the CDR3 reads CASRPNVGTDTGELFF. CDR3 DNA: TGTGCCAGCAGACCCAACGTCGGGACAGACACCGGGGAGCTGTTTTTT.

J is TRBJ1-2 and V is TRBV19, with 8 positions matching TRBD1. The trim removed 10 bases at V and 4 bases at J, leaving 5 bases unmatched. The CDR3 totals 12 residues. The germline gives CDR1 LNHDA, CDR2 SQIVND (reference sequence). As DNA, the CDR3 is TGTGCCACATTGACAGGGGCCTATGGCTACACCTTC. Amino acids: CATLTGAYGYTF.

V is TRBV28 and J is TRBJ2-7; 9 bases align to TRBD1. Germline CDR1 MDHEN, CDR2 SYDVKM. The CDR3 totals 14 residues. J was trimmed by 4 bases and V by 3 bases; bases with no gene match: 4. In DNA, the CDR3 is TGTGCCAGCAGTTTTGGGACAGGGATGTACGAGCAGTACTTC. Its protein is CASSFGTGMYEQYF.

V gene TRBV28 combines with J gene TRBJ2-5; TRBD1 agrees at 8 bases. The CDR3 extends over 16 amino acids. The germline V gene has CDR1 MDHEN and CDR2 SYDVKM. The V segment lost 6 bases and the J segment 6 bases; nucleotides outside the gene matches: 15. This CDR3 reads CASSGSGAGDRQTQYF. CDR3 nucleotide sequence: TGTGCCAGCAGCGGATCTGGAGCAGGGGACAGGCAGACCCAGTACTTC.

The rearrangement joins TRBV27 to TRBJ1-5; no clear D gene. The CDR3 consists of 14 residues. CDR1 is MNHEY, CDR2 SMNVEV, per germline (reference sequence). The V and J ends lost 9 bases and 2 bases respectively, with 14 bases between them. CDR3 protein: CARKEGQGNQPQHF. DNA of the CDR3: TGTGCCAGAAAGGAGGGCCAGGGCAATCAGCCCCAGCATTTT.

The chain recombines TRBV7-9 with TRBJ1-1, with no clear D. Germline CDR1 SEHNR, CDR2 FQNEAQ (reference sequence). The CDR3 length is 12 residues. Trimming removed 5 bases at V and 6 bases at J, with 10 bases between. The CDR3 nucleotides read TGTGCCAGCAGCCCGGGGAGGCCTGAAGCTTTCTTT. This encodes CASSPGRPEAFF.

This clone was counted once. The rearrangement joins TRBV7-2 to TRBJ2-3, with 7 nucleotides matching TRBD2. The CDR3 extends over 15 amino acids. The V segment lost 3 bases and the J segment 3 bases; nucleotides outside the gene matches: 6. Germline V CDR1 and CDR2: SGHTA, FQGNSA. This CDR3 reads CASSFQAGVTDTQYF. The CDR3 DNA follows: TGTGCCAGCAGCTTTCAGGCGGGAGTGACAGATACGCAGTATTTT.

The chain uses TRBV27 and TRBJ2-1; D possibly corresponds to TRBD2 (6 bases). CDR3 length equals 17 residues. Germline V gives CDR1 MNHEY, CDR2 SMNVEV (reference sequence). The ends were cut back, 2 bases at V and 6 bases at J, with 20 bases in the middle. CDR3 sequence reads: CASSLDVAANSINEQFF. The CDR3 nucleotides are TGTGCCAGCAGTTTAGATGTAGCGGCTAATTCTATCAATGAGCAGTTCTTC.